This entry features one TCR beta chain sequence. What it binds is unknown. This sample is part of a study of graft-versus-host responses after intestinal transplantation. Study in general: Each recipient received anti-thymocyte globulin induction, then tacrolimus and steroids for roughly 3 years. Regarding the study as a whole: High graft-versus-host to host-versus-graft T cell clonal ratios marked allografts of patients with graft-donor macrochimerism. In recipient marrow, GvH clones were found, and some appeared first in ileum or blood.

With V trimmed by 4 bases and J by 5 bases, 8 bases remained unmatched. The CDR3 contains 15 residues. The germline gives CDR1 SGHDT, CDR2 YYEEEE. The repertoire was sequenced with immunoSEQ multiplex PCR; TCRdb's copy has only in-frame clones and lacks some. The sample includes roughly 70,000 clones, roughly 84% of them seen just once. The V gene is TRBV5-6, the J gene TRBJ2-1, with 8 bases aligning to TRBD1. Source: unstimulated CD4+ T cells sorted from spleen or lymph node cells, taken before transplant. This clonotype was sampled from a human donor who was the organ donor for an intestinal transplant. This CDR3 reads CASSLGTGADNEQFF. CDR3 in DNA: TGTGCCAGCAGCCTAGGGACAGGAGCAGACAATGAGCAGTTCTTC.